This T cell receptor (beta chain) appears in the sequencing data of a study of blood T cell repertoires in COVID-19. Study in general: Both acute and convalescent COVID-19 samples were obtained from the United States, Italy and Spain. In each case, the material was cDNA or gDNA derived from T cells, B-cell-depleted T cells, or PBMCs.

The authors' processing: Amplification of reference gene primers provided the estimated nucleated cell counts. Sequenced by immunoSEQ multiplex PCR; TCRdb stores in-frame clones only, minus some. The V and J calls and clone size are taken from that table; D and trimming were inferred from the DNA. The sample records 90,000 to 100,000 clones, around 83% being singletons. This CDR3 comprises 11 residues. V was cut by 5 bases and J by 7 bases, with 7 bases left in between. CDR1 SGHNT and CDR2 YYREEE come from the germline V gene (reference sequence). The chain is built from TRBV5-4 and TRBJ2-4; a possible D gene is TRBD1 (6 bases). Sequenced sample: peripheral blood. This receptor was identified in a man between 70 and 80 years old with active or convalescent COVID-19. The DNA of the CDR3 is TGTGCCAGCAGGGACAGCAACATTCAGTACTTC. It is translated as CASRDSNIQYF.